Here is one TCR beta chain with its context. This specimen comes from a study of blood T cell repertoires in COVID-19. Study-wide background: Whether acute or convalescent, the COVID-19 samples came from the United States, Italy and Spain. The cDNA or gDNA used as material had been derived from T cells, B-cell-depleted T cells, or PBMCs.

Original data processing: Reference gene primers were amplified, and this amplification served to estimate nucleated cell counts. Method: immunoSEQ multiplex PCR; TCRdb's copy keeps in-frame clones and lacks some. That table gives V, J and clone size, and the DNA gave D and trimming. Of 250,000 to 350,000 clones listed, about 88% are singletons. A Seattle source enrolled patients during active infection and followed them longitudinally. The source material was peripheral blood. The TCR originated in a human donor with COVID-19, enrolled during active disease. The donor label of this sample is uncertain.

CDR3 in amino acids: CASTWGDSYNEQFF. The DNA for the CDR3 is TGTGCCAGCACTTGGGGGGACTCCTACAATGAGCAGTTCTTC. The V call is TRBV7-9, the J call TRBJ2-1; perhaps TRBD2 as D (6 bases). The CDR3 is 14 amino acids. Trimming cost V 7 bases and J 0 bases, with 10 bases left between them. The germline gives CDR1 SEHNR, CDR2 FQNEAQ (reference sequence).